The clone carrying this TCR beta chain has a handful of counts. The data originate from a study of sequential checkpoint blockade in melanoma. Method: immunoSEQ multiplex PCR; TCRdb's copy keeps in-frame clones and lacks some. The sample lists about 20,000 clones, around three fifths occurring once. As to treatment: randomized to nivolumab then ipilimumab (arm A) or the reverse (arm B). The trim removed 5 bases at V and 7 bases at J, leaving 3 bases unmatched. Germline V gene sequence: CDR1 MNHEY, CDR2 SVGAGI. This CDR3 is 12 amino acids long. The chain couples TRBV6-5 to TRBJ1-2, with 8 bases lining up with TRBD1. This TCR was recovered from a human donor with melanoma. The sample here was CD8+ T cells sorted from blood (inferred from file names), taken from a patient given nivolumab and ipilimumab in sequence. This CDR3 is CASSQGAGGYTF. The CDR3 nucleotides are TGTGCCAGCAGTCAGGGGGCGGGTGGCTACACCTTC.